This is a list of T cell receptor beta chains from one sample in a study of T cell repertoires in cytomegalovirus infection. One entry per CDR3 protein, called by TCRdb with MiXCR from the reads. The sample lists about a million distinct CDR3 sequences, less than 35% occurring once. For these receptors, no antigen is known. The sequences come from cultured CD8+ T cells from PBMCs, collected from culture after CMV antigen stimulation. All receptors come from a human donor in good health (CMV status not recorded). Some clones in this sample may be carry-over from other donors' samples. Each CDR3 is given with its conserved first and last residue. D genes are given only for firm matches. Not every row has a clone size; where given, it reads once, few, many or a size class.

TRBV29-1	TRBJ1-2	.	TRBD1	CSVEVRPGQGKESYGYTF	TGCAGCGTTGAAGTTCGACCGGGACAGGGGAAGGAGAGCTATGGCTACACCTTC
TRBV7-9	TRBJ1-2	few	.	CASSLEWHTF	TGTGCCAGCAGCTTAGAATGGCACACCTTC
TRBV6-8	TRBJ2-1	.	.	CASSRVEGYNNERFF	TGTGCCAGCAGCCGCGTTGAGGGGTATAACAATGAGCGGTTCTTC
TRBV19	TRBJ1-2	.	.	CASSIPRGGYTF	TGTGCCAGTAGTATCCCACGCGGGGGCTACACCTTC
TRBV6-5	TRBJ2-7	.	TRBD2	CASGLAGGPHEQYF	TGTGCCAGCGGGTTAGCGGGGGGTCCCCACGAGCAGTACTTC
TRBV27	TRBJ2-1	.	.	CASSRPGSNNEQFF	TGTGCCAGCAGCCGCCCGGGGTCAAACAATGAGCAGTTCTTC
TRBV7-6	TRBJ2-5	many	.	CASSYSSQETQYF	TGTGCCAGCAGCTACTCTAGCCAAGAGACCCAGTACTTC
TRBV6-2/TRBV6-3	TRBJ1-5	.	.	CASSYWGGQPQHF	TGTGCCAGCAGTTACTGGGGGGGTCAGCCCCAGCATTTT
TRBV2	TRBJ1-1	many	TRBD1	CASSPGTGGRAFF	TGTGCCAGCAGCCCCGGGACAGGGGGAAGGGCTTTCTTT
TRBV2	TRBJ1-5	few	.	CASSGGYNQPQHF	TGTGCCAGCAGCGGGGGGTACAATCAGCCCCAGCATTTT
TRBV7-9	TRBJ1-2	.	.	CASSGRAGRSYGYTF	TGTGCCAGCAGCGGTAGAGCAGGGAGATCCTATGGCTACACCTTC
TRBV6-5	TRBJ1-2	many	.	CASSYLVGPPYGYTF	TGTGCCAGCAGTTACCTGGTGGGACCTCCCTATGGCTACACCTTC
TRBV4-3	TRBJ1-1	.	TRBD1	CASSPTGDLGTEAFF	TGCGCCAGCAGCCCGACAGGGGACTTGGGGACTGAAGCTTTCTTT
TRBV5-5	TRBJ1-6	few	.	CASSLIRDSPLHF	TGTGCCAGCAGCTTGATTCGGGATTCACCCCTCCACTTT
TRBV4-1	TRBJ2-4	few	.	CASSPEYRRSLRNIQYF	TGCGCCAGCAGCCCAGAATACAGGCGTTCGCTTAGAAACATTCAGTACTTC
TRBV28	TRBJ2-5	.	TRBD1	CASVRGPGRETQYF	TGTGCCAGCGTCAGGGGGCCGGGGCGGGAGACCCAGTACTTC
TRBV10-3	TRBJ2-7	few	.	CAILAGGSSYEQYF	TGTGCCATCCTTGCCGGGGGTTCCTCCTACGAGCAGTACTTC
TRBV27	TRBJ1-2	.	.	CASSFRDSHPLAYGHTF	TGTGCCAGCAGTTTCCGAGACAGCCACCCTCTGGCCTATGGCCACACCTTC
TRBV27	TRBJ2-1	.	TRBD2	CASSLSGGATYNEQFF	TGTGCCAGCAGTTTATCGGGAGGGGCCACATACAATGAGCAGTTCTTC
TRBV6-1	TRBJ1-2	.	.	CASTDRPNYGYTF	TGTGCCAGCACTGACAGGCCTAACTATGGCTACACCTTC
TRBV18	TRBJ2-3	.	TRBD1	CASSDGTESTDTQYF	TGTGCCAGCTCAGACGGGACAGAAAGCACAGATACGCAGTATTTT
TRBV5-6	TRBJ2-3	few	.	CASSHEGGSAPTQYF	TGTGCCAGCAGCCATGAGGGGGGGAGCGCCCCCACGCAGTATTTT
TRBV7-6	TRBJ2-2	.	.	CANSSTGTGELFF	TGTGCCAACAGTTCTACAGGGACCGGGGAGCTGTTTTTT
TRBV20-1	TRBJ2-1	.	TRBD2	CSAREGLAGYNEQFF	TGCAGTGCTAGAGAAGGACTAGCGGGCTACAATGAGCAGTTCTTC
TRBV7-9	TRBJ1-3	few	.	CASRTGTPAGNTIYF	TGTGCCAGCAGAACCGGGACGCCCGCTGGAAACACCATATATTTT
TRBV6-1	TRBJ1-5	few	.	CASSESQVEPQHF	TGTGCCAGCAGTGAGTCCCAGGTAGAGCCCCAGCATTTT
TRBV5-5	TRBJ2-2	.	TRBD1	CASRTGVSGELFF	TGTGCCAGCAGGACAGGGGTGAGCGGGGAGCTGTTTTTT
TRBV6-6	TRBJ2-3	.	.	CASSYSGVVTDTQYF	TGTGCCAGCAGTTACTCGGGGGTCGTCACAGATACGCAGTATTTT
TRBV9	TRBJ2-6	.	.	CASSVGARGANVLTF	TGTGCCAGCAGCGTTGGGGCTCGGGGGGCCAACGTCCTGACTTTC
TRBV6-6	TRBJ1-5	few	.	CASSAGGTSNQPQHF	TGTGCCAGTTCAGCGGGAGGTACCAGCAATCAGCCCCAGCATTTT
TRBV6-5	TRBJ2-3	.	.	CASSSLGENTDTQYF	TGTGCCAGCAGCTCGTTGGGGGAAAACACAGATACGCAGTATTTT
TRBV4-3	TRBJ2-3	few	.	CASSPHLLSHTQYF	TGCGCCAGCAGCCCTCATCTGCTGTCTCATACGCAGTATTTT
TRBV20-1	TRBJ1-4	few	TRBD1	CSARSGTDNEKLFF	TGCAGTGCTAGGAGTGGGACAGATAATGAAAAACTGTTTTTT
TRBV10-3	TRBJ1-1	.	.	CAISPGTRAPDEAFF	TGTGCCATCAGCCCCGGGACAAGAGCTCCGGATGAAGCTTTCTTT
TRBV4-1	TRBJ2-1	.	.	CASSQGPGVNEQFF	TGCGCCAGCAGCCAAGGGCCGGGGGTCAATGAGCAGTTCTTC
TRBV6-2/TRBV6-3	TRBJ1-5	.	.	CASSSAKRDQPQHF	TGTGCCAGCAGTTCAGCCAAGCGGGATCAGCCCCAGCATTTT
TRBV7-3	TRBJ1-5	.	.	CASSSDGFNQPQHF	TGTGCCAGCAGCTCGGACGGGTTTAATCAGCCCCAGCATTTT
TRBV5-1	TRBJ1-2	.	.	CASSLVLGVHGYTF	TGCGCCAGCAGCTTGGTACTCGGGGTTCATGGCTACACCTTC
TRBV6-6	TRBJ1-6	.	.	CASSYSTSGNSPLHF	TGTGCCAGCAGTTACTCGACATCTGGTAATTCACCCCTCCACTTT
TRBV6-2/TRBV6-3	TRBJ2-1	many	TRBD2	CASRLTSGGNNEQFF	TGTGCCAGCCGATTAACTAGCGGGGGAAACAATGAGCAGTTCTTC
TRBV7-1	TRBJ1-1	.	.	CASTKRGIEAFF	TGTGCCAGCACCAAACGGGGAATTGAAGCTTTCTTT
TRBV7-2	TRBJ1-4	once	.	CASTVLGGKTNDKLFF	TGTGCCAGCACCGTACTGGGGGGGAAAACTAATGACAAACTGTTTTTT
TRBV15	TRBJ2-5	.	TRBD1	CATSREPATGAGETQYF	TGTGCCACCAGCAGAGAGCCCGCAACAGGGGCAGGAGAGACCCAGTACTTC
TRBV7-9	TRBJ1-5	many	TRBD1	CASSLVGGDQPQHF	TGTGCCAGCAGCTTGGTAGGGGGCGATCAGCCCCAGCATTTT
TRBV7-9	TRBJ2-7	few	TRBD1	CASSPKGTGLYEQYF	TGTGCCAGCAGCCCTAAAGGGACAGGGCTTTACGAGCAGTACTTC
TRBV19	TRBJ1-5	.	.	CATIGRGGVQPQHF	TGTGCCACCATAGGGAGGGGTGGGGTTCAGCCCCAGCATTTT
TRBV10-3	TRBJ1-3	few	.	CAITPPAGRGNTIYF	TGTGCCATCACCCCACCGGCCGGGCGGGGAAACACCATATATTTT
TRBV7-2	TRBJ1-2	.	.	CASSLGFGRTSTHGYTF	TGTGCCAGCAGTCTTGGGTTTGGCAGGACTAGTACGCATGGCTACACCTTC
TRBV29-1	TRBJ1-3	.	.	CSVVETRADSGNTIYF	TGCAGCGTTGTTGAGACGAGGGCCGACTCTGGAAACACCATATATTTT
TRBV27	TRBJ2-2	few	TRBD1	CASSLGTVTGELFF	TGTGCCAGCAGTTTGGGGACAGTCACCGGGGAGCTGTTTTTT
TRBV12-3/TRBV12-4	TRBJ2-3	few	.	CASSLGGGWSTDTQYF	TGTGCCAGCAGTTTAGGGGGAGGTTGGAGCACAGATACGCAGTATTTT
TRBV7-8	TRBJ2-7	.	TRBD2	CASSPLGGGKPYEQYF	TGTGCCAGCAGCCCTTTGGGCGGGGGGAAACCCTACGAGCAGTACTTC
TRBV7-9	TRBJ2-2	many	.	CASSLVLAPGELFF	TGTGCCAGCAGCTTAGTACTAGCTCCCGGGGAGCTGTTTTTT
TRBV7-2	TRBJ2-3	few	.	CASSPLDGVRADTQYF	TGTGCCAGCAGCCCACTTGACGGGGTTAGGGCAGATACGCAGTATTTT
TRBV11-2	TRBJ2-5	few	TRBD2	CASSFTPSTSERETQYF	TGTGCCAGCAGCTTCACCCCGTCGACTAGCGAAAGGGAGACCCAGTACTTC
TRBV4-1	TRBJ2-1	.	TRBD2	CASSPREGTVRGNEQFF	TGCGCCAGCAGCCCCCGGGAGGGGACCGTTCGGGGCAATGAGCAGTTCTTC
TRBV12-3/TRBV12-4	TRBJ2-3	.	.	CASSPRQGGDTNTQYF	TGTGCCAGCAGTCCGCGACAGGGAGGGGACACAAATACGCAGTATTTT
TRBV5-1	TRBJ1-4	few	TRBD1	CASSLRTGEREKLFF	TGCGCCAGCAGCCTCCGGACAGGGGAAAGAGAAAAACTGTTTTTT